This TCR beta chain was documented in a study of regulatory T cells in long-lasting Graves disease. For the study at large: Persistence in Graves' disease required over 5 years of antithyroid drugs plus positive TSH receptor antibodies. Study-wide points: Persistent disease exhibited a predilection for TRBV28, TRBJ1-2 and TRBJ2-5.

Of note for this clonotype: Antigen unknown.

HTBI primers from iRepertoire and Arm-PCR of CDR3 regions yielded the TCR beta libraries. TCRdb itself ran the multiplex PCR reads through MiXCR, one entry per CDR3 protein. This sample has under 350,000 distinct CDR3 sequences, with more than 20% found just once. CDR1 is MDHEN, CDR2 SYDVKM, per germline. The V segment lost 7 bases and the J segment 9 bases; nucleotides outside the gene matches: 16. This CDR3 comprises 15 residues. Time point specified: persistent/refractory GD, antithyroid drugs over 5 years with positive TRAb. Isolated PBMC RNA provided the starting material for the TCR library. In this cohort, patients came from an endocrinology department located in Xi'an, China.

The TCR was taken from a female donor with Graves disease. The sequencing here drew on peripheral blood mononuclear cells (PBMCs), taken when the disease was refractory, from a patient treated with antithyroid drugs. V gene TRBV28 combines with J gene TRBJ2-7; 9 nucleotides align to TRBD2. CDR3 DNA: TGTGCCAGCAACCAACCGGGACTAGCCGGCCGGGGGCAGTACTTC. This gives the protein CASNQPGLAGRGQYF.